What follows describes a single T cell receptor beta chain. The antigen is unknown. The CDR3 has 15 amino acids. Germline CDR1 reads MDHEN; CDR2 reads SYDVKM. This entry comes from a study of cytomegalovirus exposure and HLA in healthy donors. Study results and caveats: There were some V segments, including TRBV6-2 and TRBV6-3, excluded as indistinguishable.

Amplification used 60 Vbeta primers and 13 Jbeta primers. The method was immunoSEQ multiplex PCR; TCRdb's version includes in-frame clones alone and lacks a portion of them. This repertoire shows 120,000 or so clones, approximately 80% found once; its top ten account for over 0.2%. The V gene is TRBV28, the J gene TRBJ2-5, with TRBD1 matching 7 bases. The end of the DNA fits TRBJ2-7 better, so the J call may be wrong. This clonotype originated in a man aged 50 or older in good health and CMV-seronegative. Sequencing was done on a sample of PBMCs. For the CDR3, the DNA is TGTGCCAGCAGTCCACGGACAGGCAGCTCCTACGAGCAGTACTTC. It encodes CASSPRTGSSYEQYF.